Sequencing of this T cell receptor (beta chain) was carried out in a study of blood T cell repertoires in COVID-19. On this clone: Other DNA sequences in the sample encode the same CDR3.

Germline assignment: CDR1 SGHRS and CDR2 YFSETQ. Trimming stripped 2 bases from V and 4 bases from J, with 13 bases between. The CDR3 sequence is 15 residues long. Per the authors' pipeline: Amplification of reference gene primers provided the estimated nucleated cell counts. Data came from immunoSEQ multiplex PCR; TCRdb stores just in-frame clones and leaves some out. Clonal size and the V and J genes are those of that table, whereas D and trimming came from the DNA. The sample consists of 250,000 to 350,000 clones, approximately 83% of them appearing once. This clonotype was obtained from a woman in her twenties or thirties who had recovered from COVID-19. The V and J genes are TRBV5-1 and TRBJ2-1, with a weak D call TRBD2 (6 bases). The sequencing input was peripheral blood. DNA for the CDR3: TGCGCCAGCAGCTTTAGCGGAGGGGATTACAATGAGCAGTTCTTC. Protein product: CASSFSGGDYNEQFF. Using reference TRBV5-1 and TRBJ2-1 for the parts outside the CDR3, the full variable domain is KAGVTQTPRYLIKTRGQQVTLSCSPISGHRSVSWYQQTPGQGLQFLFEYFSETQRNKGNFPGRFSGRQFSNSRSEMNVSTLELGDSALYLCASSFSGGDYNEQFFGPGTRLTVL.